What follows is one T cell receptor beta chain and its context. This record belongs to a study of blood T cell repertoires in COVID-19. Background on the study: Researchers got acute and convalescent COVID-19 samples from the United States, Italy and Spain. PBMCs, B-cell-depleted T cells, or T cells were the source of the cDNA or gDNA that made up the material.

Per the study methods: Amplification of reference gene primers was used by the study to estimate nucleated cell counts. Here immunoSEQ multiplex PCR was the method, and the copy in TCRdb shows in-frame clones only, minus some. That table furnishes V, J and clone size, whereas the DNA furnished D and trimming. This sample carries approximately 240,000 clones, around 87% of them seen once, and the ten largest clones take around 2.9%. This CDR3 spans 16 amino acids. V was clipped by 7 bases and J by 2 bases; unmatched bases: 5. Germline V lookup: CDR1 KGHSH, CDR2 LQKENI. This rearrangement joins TRBV18 to TRBJ2-2; 12 bases line up with TRBD1. The sequencing input was peripheral blood. This TCR came from a woman between 25 and 40 years old who had recovered from COVID-19. The CDR3 loop reads CASYAGQGANTGELFF. The CDR3 nucleotides read TGTGCCAGCTACGCGGGACAGGGGGCAAACACCGGGGAGCTGTTTTTT.